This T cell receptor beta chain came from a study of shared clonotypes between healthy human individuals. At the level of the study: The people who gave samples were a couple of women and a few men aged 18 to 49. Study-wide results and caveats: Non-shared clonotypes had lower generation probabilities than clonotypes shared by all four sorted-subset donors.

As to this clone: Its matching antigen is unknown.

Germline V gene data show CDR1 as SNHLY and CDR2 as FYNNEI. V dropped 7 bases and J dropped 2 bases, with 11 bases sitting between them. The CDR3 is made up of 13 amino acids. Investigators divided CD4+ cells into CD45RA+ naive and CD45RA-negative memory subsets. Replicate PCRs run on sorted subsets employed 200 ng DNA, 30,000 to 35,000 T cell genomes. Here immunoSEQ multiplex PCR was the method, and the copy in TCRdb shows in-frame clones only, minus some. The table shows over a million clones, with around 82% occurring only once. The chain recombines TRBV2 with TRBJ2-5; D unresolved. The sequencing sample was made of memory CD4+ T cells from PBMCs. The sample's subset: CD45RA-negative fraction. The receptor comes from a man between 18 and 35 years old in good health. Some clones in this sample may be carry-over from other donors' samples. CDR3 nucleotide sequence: TGTGCCAGCAACCTTGAGCGACAAGAGACCCAGTACTTC. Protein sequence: CASNLERQETQYF.